Sequencing of this T cell receptor (beta chain) was carried out in a study of T cell responses to AZD1222 COVID-19 vaccine. Overall study results and limits: Across spike, vaccine-associated CD4 TCRs were found, dominant at 160-218 and 743-854.

Comments on this clone: As yet, its antigen is unknown.

Trimming removed 6 bases at V and 6 bases at J, with 17 bases between. The CDR3 is made up of 15 amino acids. Germline lookup yields CDR1 SGHTA and CDR2 FQGNSA. TCRdb's copy holds only in-frame clones and misses some; the assay was immunoSEQ multiplex PCR. In the table there are some 73,000 clones, roughly nine tenths of which are singletons. Sequenced material: peripheral blood, taken 28 days after the second AZD1222 dose. The source of this sequence is an adult who received the AZD1222 COVID-19 vaccine. The gene calls are TRBV7-2 and TRBJ2-2, with D unclear. The CDR3 bases are TGTGCCAGCAGTCTTCCTGGGGTAGCCGCCGGGGAGCTGTTTTTT. It codes for CASSLPGVAAGELFF.